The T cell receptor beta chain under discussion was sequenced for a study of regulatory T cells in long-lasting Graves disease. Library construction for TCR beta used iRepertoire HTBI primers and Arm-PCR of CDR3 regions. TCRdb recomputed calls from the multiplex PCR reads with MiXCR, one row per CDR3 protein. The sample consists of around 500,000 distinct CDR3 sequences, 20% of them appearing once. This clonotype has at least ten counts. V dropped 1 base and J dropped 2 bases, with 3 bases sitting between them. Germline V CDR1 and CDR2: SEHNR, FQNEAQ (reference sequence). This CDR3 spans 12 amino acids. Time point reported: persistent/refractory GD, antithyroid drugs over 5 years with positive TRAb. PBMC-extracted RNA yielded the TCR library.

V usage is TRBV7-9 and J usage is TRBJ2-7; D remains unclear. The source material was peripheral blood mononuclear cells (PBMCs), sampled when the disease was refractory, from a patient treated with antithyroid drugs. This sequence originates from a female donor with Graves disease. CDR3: CASSLGAYEQYF. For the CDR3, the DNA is TGTGCCAGCAGCTTAGGGGCCTACGAGCAGTACTTC.